This T cell receptor (beta chain) was captured by sequencing in a study of cytomegalovirus exposure and HLA in healthy donors. Turning to this clone: The antigen remains unidentified.

PCR amplification relied on 60 Vbeta primers (plus 13 Jbeta primers). Only in-frame clones appear in the TCRdb table, and some are missing; sequencing was by immunoSEQ multiplex PCR. The sample yields under 150,000 clones, 70% to 85% seen once. General study findings and limits: In vitro assays verified that three CMV-associated chains recognized CMV antigens specifically.

The V gene end was trimmed by 3 bases and the J gene end by 0 bases; junction bases not matched to a gene: 7. The CDR3 extends over 17 amino acids. Germline CDR1 and CDR2: SGHNT and YENEEA. The V and J genes are TRBV11-3 and TRBJ2-3; TRBD2 aligns across 9 bases. The receptor's source is a woman between 35 and 50 years old in good health and CMV-seropositive. The sample consisted of PBMCs. CDR3 residues: CASSFGGTSRSTDTQYF. For the CDR3, the DNA is TGTGCCAGCAGCTTCGGCGGGACTAGCAGAAGCACAGATACGCAGTATTTT.